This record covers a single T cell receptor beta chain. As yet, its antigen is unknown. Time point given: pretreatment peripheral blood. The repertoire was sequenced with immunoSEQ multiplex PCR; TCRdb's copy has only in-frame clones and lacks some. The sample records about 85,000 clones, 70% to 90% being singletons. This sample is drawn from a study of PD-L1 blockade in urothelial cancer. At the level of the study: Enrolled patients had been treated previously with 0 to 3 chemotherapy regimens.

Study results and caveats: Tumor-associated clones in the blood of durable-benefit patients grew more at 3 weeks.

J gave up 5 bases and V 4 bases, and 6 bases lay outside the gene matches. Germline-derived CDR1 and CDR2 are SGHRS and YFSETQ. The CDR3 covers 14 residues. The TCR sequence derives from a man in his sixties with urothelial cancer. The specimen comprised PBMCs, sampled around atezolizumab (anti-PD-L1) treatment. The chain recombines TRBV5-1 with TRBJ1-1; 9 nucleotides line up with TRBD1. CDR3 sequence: CASSLTGGRTEAFF. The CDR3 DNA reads TGCGCCAGCAGCCTGACAGGGGGTCGGACTGAAGCTTTCTTT.